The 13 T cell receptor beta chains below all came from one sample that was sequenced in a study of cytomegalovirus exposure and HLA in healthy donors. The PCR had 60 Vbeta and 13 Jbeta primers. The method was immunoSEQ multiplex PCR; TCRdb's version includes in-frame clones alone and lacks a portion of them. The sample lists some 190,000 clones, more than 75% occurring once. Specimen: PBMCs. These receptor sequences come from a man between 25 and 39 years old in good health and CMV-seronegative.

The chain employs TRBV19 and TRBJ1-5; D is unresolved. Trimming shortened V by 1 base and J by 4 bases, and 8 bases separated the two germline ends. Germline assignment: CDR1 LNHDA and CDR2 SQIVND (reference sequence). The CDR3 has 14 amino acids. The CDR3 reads CASSIAGGNQPQHF. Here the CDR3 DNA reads TGTGCCAGTAGTATAGCTGGAGGGAATCAGCCCCAGCATTTT.

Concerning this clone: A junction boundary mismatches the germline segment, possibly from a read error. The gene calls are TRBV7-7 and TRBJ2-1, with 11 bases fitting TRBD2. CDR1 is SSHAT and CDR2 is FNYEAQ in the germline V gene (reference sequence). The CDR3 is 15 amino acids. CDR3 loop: CASSELAGDTNEQFF. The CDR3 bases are TGTGCTAGCAGCGAACTAGCGGGGGACACCAATGAGCAGTTCTTC.

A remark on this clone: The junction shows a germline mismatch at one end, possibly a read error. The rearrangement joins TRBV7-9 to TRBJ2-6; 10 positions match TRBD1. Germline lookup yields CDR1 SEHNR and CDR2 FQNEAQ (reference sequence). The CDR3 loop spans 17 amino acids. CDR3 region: CSSSFGTGEPGANVLTF. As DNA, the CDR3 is TGTTCCAGCAGCTTCGGGACAGGGGAGCCCGGGGCCAACGTCCTGACTTTC.

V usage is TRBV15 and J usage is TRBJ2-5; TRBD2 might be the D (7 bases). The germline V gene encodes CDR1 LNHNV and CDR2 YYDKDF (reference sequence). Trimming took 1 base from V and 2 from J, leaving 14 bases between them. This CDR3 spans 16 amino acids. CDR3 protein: CATSRAWAGAQETQYF. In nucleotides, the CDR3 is TGTGCCACCAGCAGAGCCTGGGCGGGGGCGCAAGAGACCCAGTACTTC.

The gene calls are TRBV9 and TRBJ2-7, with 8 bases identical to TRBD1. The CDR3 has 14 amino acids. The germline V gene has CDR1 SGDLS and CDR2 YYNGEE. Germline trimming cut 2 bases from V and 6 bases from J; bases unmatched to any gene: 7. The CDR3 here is CASSVLTGGGEQYF. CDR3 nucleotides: TGTGCCAGCAGCGTCCTTACAGGGGGAGGCGAGCAGTACTTC.

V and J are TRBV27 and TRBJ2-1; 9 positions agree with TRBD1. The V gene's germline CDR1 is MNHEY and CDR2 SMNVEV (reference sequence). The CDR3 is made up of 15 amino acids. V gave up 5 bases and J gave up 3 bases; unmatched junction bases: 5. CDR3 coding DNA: TGTGCCAGCAGTCAACGGGACAGGGACTACAATGAGCAGTTCTTC. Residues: CASSQRDRDYNEQFF.

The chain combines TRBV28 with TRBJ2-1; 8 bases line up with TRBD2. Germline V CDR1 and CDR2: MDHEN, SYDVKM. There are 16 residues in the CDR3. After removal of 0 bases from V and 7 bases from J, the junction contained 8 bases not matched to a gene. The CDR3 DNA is TGTGCCAGCAGTTTATGGGCAAGCGGGAGCGGGAATGAGCAGTTCTTC. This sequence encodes CASSLWASGSGNEQFF. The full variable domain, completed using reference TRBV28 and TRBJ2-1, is DVKVTQSSRYLVKRTGEKVFLECVQDMDHENMFWYRQDPGLGLRLIYFSYDVKMKEKGDIPEGYSVSREKKERFSLILESASTNQTSMYLCASSLWASGSGNEQFFGPGTRLTVL.

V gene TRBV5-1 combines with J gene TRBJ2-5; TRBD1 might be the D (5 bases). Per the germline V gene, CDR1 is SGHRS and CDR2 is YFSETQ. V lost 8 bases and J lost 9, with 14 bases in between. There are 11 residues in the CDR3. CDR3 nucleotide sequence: TGCGCCAGTGGGCAGACCAGGGCCCAGTACTTC. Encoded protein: CASGQTRAQYF.

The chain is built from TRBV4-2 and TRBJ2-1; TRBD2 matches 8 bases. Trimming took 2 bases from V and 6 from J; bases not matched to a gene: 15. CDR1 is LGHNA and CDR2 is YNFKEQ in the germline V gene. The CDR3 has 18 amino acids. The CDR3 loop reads CASSQTTSGYTNPNEQFF. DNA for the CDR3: TGTGCCAGCAGCCAAACTACTAGCGGATATACCAACCCCAATGAGCAGTTCTTC.

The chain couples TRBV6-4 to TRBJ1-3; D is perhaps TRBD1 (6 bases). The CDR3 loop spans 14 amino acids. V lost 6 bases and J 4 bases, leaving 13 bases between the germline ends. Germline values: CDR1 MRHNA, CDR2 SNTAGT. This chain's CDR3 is CASREDSSGNTIYF. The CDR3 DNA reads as TGTGCCAGCAGGGAGGACAGTTCCGGAAACACCATATATTTT.

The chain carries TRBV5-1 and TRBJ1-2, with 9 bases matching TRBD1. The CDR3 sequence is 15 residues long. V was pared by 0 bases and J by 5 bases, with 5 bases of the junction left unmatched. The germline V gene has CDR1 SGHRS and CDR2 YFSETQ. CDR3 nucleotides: TGCGCCAGCAGCTTGGGGGACAGGGAGTTTTATGGCTACACCTTC. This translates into CASSLGDREFYGYTF.

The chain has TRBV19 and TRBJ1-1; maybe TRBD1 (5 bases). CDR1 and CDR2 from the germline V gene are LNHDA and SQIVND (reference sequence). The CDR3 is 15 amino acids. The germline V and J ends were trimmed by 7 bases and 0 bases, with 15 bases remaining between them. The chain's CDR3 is CASKVGAQLNTEAFF. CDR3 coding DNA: TGTGCCAGTAAAGTAGGGGCGCAACTGAACACTGAAGCTTTCTTT.

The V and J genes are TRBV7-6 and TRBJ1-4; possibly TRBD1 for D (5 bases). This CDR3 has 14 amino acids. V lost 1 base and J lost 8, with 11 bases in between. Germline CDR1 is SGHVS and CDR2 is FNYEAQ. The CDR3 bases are TGTGCCAGCAGCTTAGTAGGGGCTTACGAAAAACTGTTTTTT. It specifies CASSLVGAYEKLFF.